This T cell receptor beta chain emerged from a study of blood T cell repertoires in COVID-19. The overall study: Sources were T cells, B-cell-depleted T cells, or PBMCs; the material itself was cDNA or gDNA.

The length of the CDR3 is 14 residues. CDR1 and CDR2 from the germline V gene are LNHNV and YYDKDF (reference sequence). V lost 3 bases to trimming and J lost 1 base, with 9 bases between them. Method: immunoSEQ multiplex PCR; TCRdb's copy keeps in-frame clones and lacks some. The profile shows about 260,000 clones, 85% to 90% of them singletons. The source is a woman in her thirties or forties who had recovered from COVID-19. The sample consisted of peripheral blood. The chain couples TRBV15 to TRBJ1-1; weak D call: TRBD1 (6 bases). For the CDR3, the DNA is TGTGCCACCAGCAGTGGGGGCGAGAACACTGAAGCTTTCTTT. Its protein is CATSSGGENTEAFF.